This TCR beta chain was sequenced for a study of blood T cell repertoires in COVID-19. Across the whole study: Specimens from acute and convalescent COVID-19 originated in the United States, Italy and Spain. PBMCs, B-cell-depleted T cells, or T cells provided the cDNA or gDNA that made up the material.

The ends were cut back, 0 bases at V and 4 bases at J, with 12 bases in the middle. The germline CDR1 and CDR2 sequences are LGHNA and YNFKEQ. The CDR3 sequence is 15 residues long. In the original processing: The authors estimated nucleated cell counts from reference gene primer amplification. Sequencing used immunoSEQ multiplex PCR; TCRdb keeps in-frame clones, though not all of them. D and trimming were read from the DNA, whereas the V and J calls and clone size are those reported in that table. The sample lists roughly 76,000 clones, roughly 85% seen once, with 35% to 40% in the top ten. This clonotype was sampled from a woman aged 70 to 79 with acute or convalescent COVID-19. The chain combines TRBV4-2 with TRBJ1-2; TRBD1 might be the D (5 bases). Material for sequencing was peripheral blood. The CDR3 here is CASSQDPEGVYGYTF. The CDR3 DNA reads TGTGCCAGCAGCCAAGATCCGGAAGGGGTCTATGGCTACACCTTC.